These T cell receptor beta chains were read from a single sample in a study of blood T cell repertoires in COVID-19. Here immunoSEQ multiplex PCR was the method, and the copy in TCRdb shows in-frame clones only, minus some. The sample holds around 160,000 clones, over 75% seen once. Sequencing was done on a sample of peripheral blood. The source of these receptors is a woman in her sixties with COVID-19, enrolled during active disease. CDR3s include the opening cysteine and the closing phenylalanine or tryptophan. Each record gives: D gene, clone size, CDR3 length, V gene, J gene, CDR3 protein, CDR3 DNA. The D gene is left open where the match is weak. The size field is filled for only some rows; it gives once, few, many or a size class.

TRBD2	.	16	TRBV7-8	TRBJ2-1	CASSHPPSGGQDEQFF	TGTGCCAGCAGCCACCCACCTAGCGGGGGGCAGGATGAGCAGTTCTTC
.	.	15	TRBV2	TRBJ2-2	CASVSQGLNTGELFF	TGTGCCAGCGTATCCCAGGGCCTGAACACCGGGGAGCTGTTTTTT
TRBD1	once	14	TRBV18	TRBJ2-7	CATAAGTGDYEQYF	TGTGCCACCGCAGCCGGGACAGGGGACTACGAGCAGTACTTC
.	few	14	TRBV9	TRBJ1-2	CASSVVADGYGYTF	TGTGCCAGCAGCGTAGTAGCGGATGGCTATGGCTACACCTTC
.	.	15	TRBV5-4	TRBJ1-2	CASSPLLASFDGYTF	TGTGCCAGCAGCCCCCTCCTAGCAAGCTTTGATGGCTACACCTTC
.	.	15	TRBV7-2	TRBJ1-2	CASSPTGGTNYGYTF	TGTGCCAGCAGCCCGACGGGAGGGACGAACTATGGCTACACCTTC
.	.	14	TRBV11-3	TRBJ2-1	CASSPGTSYNEQFF	TGTGCCAGCAGCCCCGGTACCTCCTACAATGAGCAGTTCTTC
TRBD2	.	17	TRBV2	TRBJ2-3	CASSDASGGAGTDTQYF	TGTGCCAGCAGTGATGCTAGCGGGGGGGCGGGCACAGATACGCAGTATTTT
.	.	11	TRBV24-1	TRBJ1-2	CATSSGYGYTF	TGTGCCACCAGTTCAGGGTATGGCTACACCTTC
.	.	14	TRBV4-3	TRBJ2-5	CASSQDGAGQTQYF	TGCGCCAGCAGCCAAGATGGGGCGGGGCAGACCCAGTACTTC
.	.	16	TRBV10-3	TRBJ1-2	CAISEPGSSSTYGYTF	TGTGCCATCAGTGAACCCGGGAGTAGTTCCACCTATGGCTACACCTTC
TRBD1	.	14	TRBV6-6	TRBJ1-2	CASRETTGVYGYTF	TGTGCCAGCAGGGAAACGACAGGGGTCTATGGCTACACCTTC
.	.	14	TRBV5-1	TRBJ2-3	CASSLGSGARMQYF	TGCGCCAGCAGCTTGGGGTCAGGGGCCCGAATGCAGTATTTT
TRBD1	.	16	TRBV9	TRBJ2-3	CASSGTGGLSTDTQYF	TGTGCCAGCAGCGGGACAGGGGGCCTTAGCACAGATACGCAGTATTTT
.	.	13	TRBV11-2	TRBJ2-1	CASSLVRDNEQFF	TGTGCCAGCAGCTTAGTTCGCGACAATGAGCAGTTCTTC
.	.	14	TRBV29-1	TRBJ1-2	CSVARYGAGGGYTF	TGCAGCGTTGCTCGTTATGGGGCCGGGGGTGGCTACACCTTC
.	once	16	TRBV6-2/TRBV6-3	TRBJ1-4	CASSRRPTATNEKLFF	TGTGCCAGCAGTCGCCGCCCAACTGCAACTAATGAAAAACTGTTTTTT
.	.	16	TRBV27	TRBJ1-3	CASSLSKGYSGNTIYF	TGTGCCAGCAGTTTATCGAAGGGGTACTCTGGAAACACCATATATTTT
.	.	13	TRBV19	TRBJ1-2	CASSLLGDYGYTF	TGTGCCAGTAGCCTACTCGGGGACTATGGCTACACCTTC
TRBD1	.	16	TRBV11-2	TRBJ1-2	CASSLDLAGGVYGYTF	TGTGCCAGCAGCTTAGATTTAGCAGGGGGAGTCTATGGCTACACCTTC
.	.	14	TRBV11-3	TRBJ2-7	CASSRGPGRYEQYF	TGTGCCAGCAGCCGAGGGCCAGGCCGCTACGAGCAGTACTTC
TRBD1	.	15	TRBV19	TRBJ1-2	CASGRDRGSNYGYTF	TGTGCCAGTGGCCGGGACAGGGGTTCTAACTATGGCTACACCTTC
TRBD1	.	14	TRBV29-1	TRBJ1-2	CSVGFWGQGFGYTF	TGCAGCGTTGGCTTTTGGGGACAGGGCTTTGGCTACACCTTC
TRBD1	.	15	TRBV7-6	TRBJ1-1	CASSFGTGGITEAFF	TGTGCCAGCAGCTTCGGGACAGGGGGCATCACTGAAGCTTTCTTT